This T cell receptor (beta chain) originates from a study of vaccination and CD4 T cells after COVID-19. The overall study: Post-vaccine sampling followed dose two by a median about 69 days (range 14 to 241).

Of note for this clonotype: Its antigen is not known.

The germline gives CDR1 LNHDA, CDR2 SQIVND (reference sequence). Unmatched junction bases numbered 0, after V lost 3 bases and J lost 2 bases. This CDR3 has 13 residues. Treatment described: roughly nine-day PBMC culture with coronavirus spike peptide pools or control peptides (ViraFEST assay). CD4+ T cells that had been cultured provided DNA sequenced with the Oncomine TCR Beta short-read assay. Each CDR3 protein gets one entry after TCRdb re-called the PCR reads with MiXCR. The repertoire has about 20,000 distinct CDR3 sequences, roughly 51% of them found once; the top ten carry roughly 15%. The sequence was obtained from a human donor who had recovered from COVID-19. What was sequenced was CD4+ T cells from blood, cultured in vitro. V gene TRBV19 combines with J gene TRBJ2-7; 8 positions agree with TRBD1. The CDR3 is CASSMTGAYEQYF. Here the CDR3 DNA reads TGTGCCAGTAGTATGACAGGGGCCTACGAGCAGTACTTC.